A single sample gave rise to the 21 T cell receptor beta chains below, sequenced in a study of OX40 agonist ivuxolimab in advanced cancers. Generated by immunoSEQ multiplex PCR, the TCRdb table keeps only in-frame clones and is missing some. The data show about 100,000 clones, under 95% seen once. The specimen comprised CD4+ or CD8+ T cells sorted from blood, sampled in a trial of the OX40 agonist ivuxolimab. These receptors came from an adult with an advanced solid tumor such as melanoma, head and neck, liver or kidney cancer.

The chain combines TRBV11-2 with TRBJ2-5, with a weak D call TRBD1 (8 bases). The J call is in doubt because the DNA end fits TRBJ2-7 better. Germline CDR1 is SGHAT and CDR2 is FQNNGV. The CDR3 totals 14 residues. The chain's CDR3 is CASSFGQGGNEQYF. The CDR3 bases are TGTGCCAGCAGCTTCGGACAGGGAGGGAACGAGCAGTACTTC.

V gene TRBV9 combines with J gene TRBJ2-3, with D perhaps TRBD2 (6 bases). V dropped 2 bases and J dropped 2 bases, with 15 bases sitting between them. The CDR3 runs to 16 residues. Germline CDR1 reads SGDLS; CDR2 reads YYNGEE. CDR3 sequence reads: CASSVRGSYNTDTQYF. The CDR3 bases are TGTGCCAGCAGCGTCCGGGGGTCTTACAACACAGATACGCAGTATTTT.

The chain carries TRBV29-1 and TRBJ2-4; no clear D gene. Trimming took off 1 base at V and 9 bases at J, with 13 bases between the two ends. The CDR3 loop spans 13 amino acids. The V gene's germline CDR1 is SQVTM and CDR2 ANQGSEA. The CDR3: CSVEVPLRSIQYF. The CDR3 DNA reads TGCAGCGTTGAAGTTCCACTTAGGAGCATTCAGTACTTC.

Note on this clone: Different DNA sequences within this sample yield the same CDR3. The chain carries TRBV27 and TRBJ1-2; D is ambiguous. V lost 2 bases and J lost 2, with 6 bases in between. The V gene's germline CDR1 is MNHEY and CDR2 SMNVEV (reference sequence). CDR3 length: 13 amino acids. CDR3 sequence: CASSLKRNYGYTF. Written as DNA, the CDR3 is TGTGCCAGCAGTTTAAAACGGAACTATGGCTACACCTTC.

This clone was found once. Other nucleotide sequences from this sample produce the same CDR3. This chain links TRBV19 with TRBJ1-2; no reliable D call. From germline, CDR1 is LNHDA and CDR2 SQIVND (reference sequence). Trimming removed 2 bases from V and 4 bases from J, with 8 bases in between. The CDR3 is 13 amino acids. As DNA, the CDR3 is TGTGCCAGTAGTATAACAGAGTCCTATGGCTACACCTTC. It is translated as CASSITESYGYTF.

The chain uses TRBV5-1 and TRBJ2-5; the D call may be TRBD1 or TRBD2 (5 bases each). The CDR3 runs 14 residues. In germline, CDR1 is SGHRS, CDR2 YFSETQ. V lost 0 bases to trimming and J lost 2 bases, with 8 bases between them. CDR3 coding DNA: TGCGCCAGCAGCTTGGGATGGGGGCAAGAGACCCAGTACTTC. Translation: CASSLGWGQETQYF.

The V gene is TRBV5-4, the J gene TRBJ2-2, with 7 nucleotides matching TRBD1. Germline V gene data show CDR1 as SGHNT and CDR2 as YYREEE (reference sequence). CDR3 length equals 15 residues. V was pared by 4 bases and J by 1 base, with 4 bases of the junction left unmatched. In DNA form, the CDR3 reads TGTGCCAGCAGCCCGGACAGGTTGAACACCGGGGAGCTGTTTTTT. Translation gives CASSPDRLNTGELFF.

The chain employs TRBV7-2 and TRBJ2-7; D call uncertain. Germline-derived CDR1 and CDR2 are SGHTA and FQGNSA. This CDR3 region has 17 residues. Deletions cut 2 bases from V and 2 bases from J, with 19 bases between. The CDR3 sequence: CASSLRASLSRAYEQYF. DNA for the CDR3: TGTGCCAGCAGCTTACGGGCTTCCTTATCGCGAGCCTACGAGCAGTACTTC.

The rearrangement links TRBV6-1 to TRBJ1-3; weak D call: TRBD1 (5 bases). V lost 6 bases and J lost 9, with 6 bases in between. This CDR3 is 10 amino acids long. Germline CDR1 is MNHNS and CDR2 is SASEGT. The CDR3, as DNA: TGTGCCAGCAGCGGGGGCACCATATATTTT. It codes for CASSGGTIYF.

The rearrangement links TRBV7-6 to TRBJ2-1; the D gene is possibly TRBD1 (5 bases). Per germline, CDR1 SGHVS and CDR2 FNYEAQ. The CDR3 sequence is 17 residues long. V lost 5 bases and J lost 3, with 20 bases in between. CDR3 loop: CASSPENTGVYYNEQFF. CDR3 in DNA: TGTGCCAGCAGCCCAGAGAACACAGGTGTATACTACAATGAGCAGTTCTTC.

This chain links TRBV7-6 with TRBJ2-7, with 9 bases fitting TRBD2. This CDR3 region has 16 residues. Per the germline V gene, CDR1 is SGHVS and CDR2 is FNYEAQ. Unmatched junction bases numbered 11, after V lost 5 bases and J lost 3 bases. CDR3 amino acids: CASSVGGRGGFYEQYF. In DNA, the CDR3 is TGTGCCAGCAGCGTAGGAGGGCGGGGGGGCTTCTACGAGCAGTACTTC.

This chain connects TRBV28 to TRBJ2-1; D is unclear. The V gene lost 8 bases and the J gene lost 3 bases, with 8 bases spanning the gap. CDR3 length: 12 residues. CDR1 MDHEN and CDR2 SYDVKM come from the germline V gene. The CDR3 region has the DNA TGTGCCAGCGGGGATGACTACAATGAGCAGTTCTTC. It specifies CASGDDYNEQFF. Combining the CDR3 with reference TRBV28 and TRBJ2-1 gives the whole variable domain DVKVTQSSRYLVKRTGEKVFLECVQDMDHENMFWYRQDPGLGLRLIYFSYDVKMKEKGDIPEGYSVSREKKERFSLILESASTNQTSMYLCASGDDYNEQFFGPGTRLTVL.

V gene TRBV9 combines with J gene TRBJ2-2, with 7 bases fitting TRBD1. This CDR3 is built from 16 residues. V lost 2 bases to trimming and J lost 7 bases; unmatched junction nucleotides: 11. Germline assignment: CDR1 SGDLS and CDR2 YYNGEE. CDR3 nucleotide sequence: TGTGCCAGCAGCGTTAACCGGGACCAGGGGGTCGGGGAGCTGTTTTTT. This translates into CASSVNRDQGVGELFF.

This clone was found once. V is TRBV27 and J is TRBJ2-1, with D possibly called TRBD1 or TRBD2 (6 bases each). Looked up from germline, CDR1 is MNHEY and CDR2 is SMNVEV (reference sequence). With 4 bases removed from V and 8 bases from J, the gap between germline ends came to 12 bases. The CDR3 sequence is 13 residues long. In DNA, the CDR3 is TGTGCCAGCAGTTATAGGGGGGATCATGAGCAGTTCTTC. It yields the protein CASSYRGDHEQFF.

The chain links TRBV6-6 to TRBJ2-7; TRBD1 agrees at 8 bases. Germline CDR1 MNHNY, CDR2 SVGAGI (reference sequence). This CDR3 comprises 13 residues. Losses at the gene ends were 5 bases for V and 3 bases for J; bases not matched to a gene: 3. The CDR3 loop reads CASSPGGGYEQYF. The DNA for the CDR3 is TGTGCCAGCAGTCCAGGGGGCGGCTACGAGCAGTACTTC.

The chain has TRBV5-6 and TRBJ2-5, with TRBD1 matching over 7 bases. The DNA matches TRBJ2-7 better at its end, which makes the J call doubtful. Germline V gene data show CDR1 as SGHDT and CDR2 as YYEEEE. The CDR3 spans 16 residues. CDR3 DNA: TGTGCCAGCAGCTTGGTCCACAGGGGAAAACTTTCCGAGCAGTACTTC. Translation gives CASSLVHRGKLSEQYF.

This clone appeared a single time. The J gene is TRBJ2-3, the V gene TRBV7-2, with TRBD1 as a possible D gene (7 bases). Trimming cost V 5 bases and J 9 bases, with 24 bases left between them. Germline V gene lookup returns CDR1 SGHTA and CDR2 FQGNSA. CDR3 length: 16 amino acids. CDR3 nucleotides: TGTGCCAGCAGCCCGCCACAGGGGAGCGGGCGGAGGACGCAGTATTTT. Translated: CASSPPQGSGRRTQYF.

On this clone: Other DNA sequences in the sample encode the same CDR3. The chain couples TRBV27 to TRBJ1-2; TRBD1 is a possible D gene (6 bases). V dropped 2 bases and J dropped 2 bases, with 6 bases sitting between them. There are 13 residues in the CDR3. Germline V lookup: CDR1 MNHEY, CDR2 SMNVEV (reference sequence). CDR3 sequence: CASSLTGNYGYTF. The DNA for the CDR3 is TGTGCCAGCAGTTTAACAGGGAACTATGGCTACACCTTC.

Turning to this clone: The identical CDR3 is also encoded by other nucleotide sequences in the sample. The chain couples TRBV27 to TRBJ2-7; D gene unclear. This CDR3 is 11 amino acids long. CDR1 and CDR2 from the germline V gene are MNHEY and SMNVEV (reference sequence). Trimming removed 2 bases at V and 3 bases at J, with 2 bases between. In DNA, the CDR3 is TGTGCCAGCAGTTTAGGCTACGAGCAGTACTTC. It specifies CASSLGYEQYF.

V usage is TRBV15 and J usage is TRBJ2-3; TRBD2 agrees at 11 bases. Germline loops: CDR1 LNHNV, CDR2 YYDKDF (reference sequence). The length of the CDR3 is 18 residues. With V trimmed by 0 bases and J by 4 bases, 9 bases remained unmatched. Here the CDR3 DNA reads TGTGCCACCAGCAGAGAGTTCGTCCTAGCGGGGGGCCCAGATACGCAGTATTTT. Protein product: CATSREFVLAGGPDTQYF.

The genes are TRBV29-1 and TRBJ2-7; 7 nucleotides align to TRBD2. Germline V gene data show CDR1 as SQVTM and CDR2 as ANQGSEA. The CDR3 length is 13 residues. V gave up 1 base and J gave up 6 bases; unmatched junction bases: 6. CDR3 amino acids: CSVEVGGPPEQYF. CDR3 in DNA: TGCAGCGTTGAAGTGGGAGGGCCTCCCGAGCAGTACTTC.